These 19 T cell receptor beta chains were all obtained from the same sample, sequenced in a study of low-dose radiotherapy and immunotherapy resistance in tumors (dated by TCRdb to 2021 to 2024). Explained via the paper, the time point label denotes: before trial treatment. TCRdb lists the instrument as Illumina HiSeq 2500. First-strand cDNA was synthesized with Superscript III and a set of TRAV- and TRBV-specific primers, covering both TCRalpha and TCRbeta chains. A roughly 21-cycle PCR with Phusion amplified the TCRs, pairing a constant-region primer with the adapter that was attached to the V primers. TCRdb reran the public reads through fastp at Q25 and MiXCR, keeping productive beta chains. Each CDR3 protein appears once, grouped with its most common genes and DNA. The sample includes more than 50,000 distinct CDR3 sequences, with about 25% observed a single time. 5.5% to 6.5% of the sample belongs to the ten largest clones.

Sample: PBMCs, taken before treatment. The receptors were sampled from a male donor with prostate cancer.

This clonotype was observed many times. The rearrangement joins TRBV20-1 to TRBJ2-1; 12 positions agree with TRBD2. Trimming took 3 bases from V and 7 from J; bases not matched to a gene: 16. The CDR3 runs 18 residues. The V gene's germline CDR1 is DFQATT and CDR2 SNEGSKA (reference sequence). CDR3 residues: CSARSDRETSGRRNEQFF. CDR3 sequence (DNA): TGCAGTGCTAGGTCGGACAGGGAGACTAGCGGGAGACGGAATGAGCAGTTCTTC.

Ten or more counts support this clonotype. The chain employs TRBV20-1 and TRBJ2-1; D might be TRBD2 (5 bases). CDR1 and CDR2 from the germline V gene are DFQATT and SNEGSKA (reference sequence). The CDR3 is 17 amino acids. V gave up 1 base and J gave up 7 bases, with 23 bases separating them. CDR3 bases: TGCAGTGCTAGAGTCGCGTCCCGGTGGTCCTCGGGGAATGAGCAGTTCTTC. Amino acid sequence: CSARVASRWSSGNEQFF.

This clonotype was recorded at least ten times. The V and J genes are TRBV3-1 and TRBJ2-3; 7 bases match TRBD1. Germline trimming cut 5 bases from V and 2 bases from J; bases unmatched to any gene: 7. Germline V gene lookup returns CDR1 LGHDT and CDR2 YNNKEL (reference sequence). This CDR3 region has 15 residues. The CDR3 spells CASSYGQDHTDTQYF. The CDR3 nucleotides are TGTGCCAGCAGCTACGGACAGGACCACACAGATACGCAGTATTTT.

Turning to this clonotype: The DNA is left out, because the CDR3 cannot be placed on it with certainty; the CDR3 is given as TCRdb lists it. The chain has TRBV6-5 and TRBJ2-2; the table calls TRBD2, which could not be checked here. Both ends counted, the CDR3 spans 19 residues. Germline V gene data show CDR1 as MNHEY and CDR2 as SVGAGI. The CDR3 spells CASSLRASGGDRTGELFFF.

This clonotype was found many times. J is TRBJ1-2 and V is TRBV7-9; tentative D call: TRBD1 (5 bases). CDR1 SEHNR and CDR2 FQNEAQ come from the germline V gene (reference sequence). The CDR3 contains 16 residues. The V gene lost 6 bases and the J gene lost 2 bases, with 19 bases spanning the gap. The CDR3 here is CASRDPGRDLNYGYTF. CDR3 coding DNA: TGTGCCAGCAGGGACCCGGGACGGGACCTGAACTATGGCTACACCTTC.

This clonotype was found many times. CDR3 DNA: TGCGCCAGCAGTCAGGACAGCACTATTGAAGCTTTCTTT. Translated: CASSQDSTIEAFF. The chain uses TRBV5-1 and TRBJ1-1, with D possibly being TRBD1 (6 bases). The CDR3 is made up of 13 amino acids. V lost 5 bases, J lost 7 bases, and 15 bases lay in between. The germline V gene encodes CDR1 SGHRS and CDR2 YFSETQ. Filled out from reference TRBV5-1 and TRBJ1-1, the complete variable domain reads KAGVTQTPRYLIKTRGQQVTLSCSPISGHRSVSWYQQTPGQGLQFLFEYFSETQRNKGNFPGRFSGRQFSNSRSEMNVSTLELGDSALYLCASSQDSTIEAFFGQGTRLTVV.

There are many counts of this clonotype. This chain joins TRBV7-3 and TRBJ2-7; D is undetermined. Trimming took off 2 bases at V and 3 bases at J, with 8 bases between the two ends. Looked up from germline, CDR1 is SGHTA and CDR2 is FQGTGA. The CDR3 runs to 13 residues. CDR3 in DNA: TGTGCCAGCAGCTTAGACAATTACTACGAGCAGTACTTC. Its translation is CASSLDNYYEQYF.

The sample holds many counts of this clonotype. V usage is TRBV12-3 or TRBV12-4 and J usage is TRBJ1-3; TRBD1 agrees at 10 bases. The CDR3 is 15 residues long. Germline trimming cut 5 bases from V and 3 bases from J; bases unmatched to any gene: 4. CDR3 bases: TGTGCCAGCAGTCCCTGGACAGGGGGTGGAAACACCATATATTTT. Its protein is CASSPWTGGGNTIYF.

V is TRBV28 and J is TRBJ2-7; tentative D call: TRBD1 (6 bases). The germline V gene has CDR1 MDHEN and CDR2 SYDVKM. V was trimmed by 8 bases and J by 6 bases, leaving 20 bases between them. This CDR3 has 14 residues. The CDR3 coding sequence is TGTGCCAGCCCTCCCCCCGGGACAACGGGCGAGCAGTACTTC. Its protein is CASPPPGTTGEQYF.

On this clonotype itself: With a far larger clone one base away, a read error is the likely cause. The genes are TRBV6-1 and TRBJ2-1; possibly TRBD1 for D (6 bases). Per the germline V gene, CDR1 is MNHNS and CDR2 is SASEGT. Trimming stripped 5 bases from V and 10 bases from J, with 21 bases between. CDR3 length equals 15 residues. CDR3 nucleotides: TGTGCCAGCAGTTCGATGGACAGCGTCCCCTACGAGCAGTTCTTC. Protein sequence: CASSSMDSVPYEQFF.

This clonotype was seen many times. The chain employs TRBV5-6 and TRBJ2-7; possibly TRBD1 or TRBD2 for D (6 bases each). This CDR3 spans 14 amino acids. V was clipped by 4 bases and J by 2 bases, with 13 bases between them. From germline, CDR1 is SGHDT and CDR2 YYEEEE. The CDR3: CASSLGGGTYEQYF. In DNA, the CDR3 is TGTGCCAGCAGCCTTGGGGGCGGGACCTACGAGCAGTACTTC.

This clonotype was detected many times. The chain combines TRBV20-1 with TRBJ1-2, with 12 nucleotides matching TRBD1. This CDR3 has 15 residues. The germline CDR1 and CDR2 sequences are DFQATT and SNEGSKA (reference sequence). In nucleotides, the CDR3 is TGCAGCGCAGGCCGACAGGGACAGGGGGCGTGGGGCTACACCTTC. It yields the protein CSAGRQGQGAWGYTF.

A few counts support this clonotype. The V gene is TRBV4-2, the J gene TRBJ1-1, with D possibly being TRBD1 (6 bases). From germline, CDR1 is LGHNA and CDR2 YNFKEQ. The CDR3 consists of 14 residues. V lost 0 bases and J lost 4, with 9 bases in between. The CDR3 coding sequence is TGTGCCAGCAGCCAAGACAGGGGTAGCACTGAAGCTTTCTTT. It codes for CASSQDRGSTEAFF.

This clonotype came up many times. V gene TRBV11-2 combines with J gene TRBJ1-4, with unresolved D. This CDR3 contains 14 residues. Germline assignment: CDR1 SGHAT and CDR2 FQNNGV. The V end lost 5 bases, the J end lost 5 bases, and 12 bases lay between the germline ends. CDR3 residues: CASSPARRNEKLFF. Written as DNA, the CDR3 is TGTGCCAGCAGCCCCGCGCGGAGGAATGAAAAACTGTTTTTT. The full variable domain, in which reference TRBV11-2 and TRBJ1-4 provide the parts outside the CDR3, is EAGVAQSPRYKIIEKRQSVAFWCNPISGHATLYWYQQILGQGPKLLIQFQNNGVVDDSQLPKDRFSAERLKGVDSTLKIQPAKLEDSAVYLCASSPARRNEKLFFGSGTQLSVL.

This clonotype has a count of ten or more. The chain combines TRBV29-1 with TRBJ2-3, with 8 bases aligning to TRBD1. With V trimmed by 4 bases and J by 2 bases, 5 bases remained unmatched. The CDR3 has 14 residues. From germline, CDR1 is SQVTM and CDR2 ANQGSEA. CDR3 residues: CSVGGQGYTDTQYF. CDR3 sequence (DNA): TGCAGCGTTGGAGGACAGGGTTACACAGATACGCAGTATTTT.

This clonotype has at least ten counts. The chain recombines TRBV20-1 with TRBJ1-6, with TRBD1 matching over 11 bases. Per the germline V gene, CDR1 is DFQATT and CDR2 is SNEGSKA (reference sequence). V was clipped by 5 bases and J by 6 bases; unmatched bases: 9. The CDR3 runs 16 residues. The CDR3 reads CSAPKIGTGGNSPLHF. CDR3 sequence (DNA): TGCAGTGCTCCGAAGATAGGGACAGGGGGTAATTCACCCCTCCACTTT.

This clonotype has a count of ten or more. The chain combines TRBV9 with TRBJ2-7; unclear D gene. The CDR3 runs 14 residues. Germline values: CDR1 SGDLS, CDR2 YYNGEE. Trimming shortened V by 4 bases and J by 2 bases, and 13 bases separated the two germline ends. The CDR3 reads CASSPGSTPYEQYF. CDR3 DNA sequence: TGTGCCAGCAGCCCAGGCAGCACCCCCTACGAGCAGTACTTC.

This clonotype was seen a handful of times. Only one base separates this from a far larger clonotype, so it likely reflects a read error. This chain uses TRBV28 with TRBJ2-7, with TRBD2 identical over 10 bases. The CDR3 spans 14 residues. Losses at the gene ends were 8 bases for V and 7 bases for J; bases not matched to a gene: 11. From germline, CDR1 is MDHEN and CDR2 SYDVKM. The CDR3 DNA follows: TGTGCCAGCTTACGAGCGGGAGGGCCCGATGAGCAGTACTTC. Translated, it gives CASLRAGGPDEQYF.

In its sample, this clonotype was seen many times. J is TRBJ2-1 and V is TRBV29-1; tentatively, D is TRBD1 (9 bases). Trimming pared 0 bases from V and 4 bases from J, leaving 31 bases between. The CDR3 length is 21 residues. Germline values: CDR1 SQVTM, CDR2 ANQGSEA. The CDR3 DNA is TGCAGCGTTGAAGATCCTTGGGACAGGGATAGCGGGGCTACTAGGTACAATGAGCAGTTCTTC. Its protein is CSVEDPWDRDSGATRYNEQFF.